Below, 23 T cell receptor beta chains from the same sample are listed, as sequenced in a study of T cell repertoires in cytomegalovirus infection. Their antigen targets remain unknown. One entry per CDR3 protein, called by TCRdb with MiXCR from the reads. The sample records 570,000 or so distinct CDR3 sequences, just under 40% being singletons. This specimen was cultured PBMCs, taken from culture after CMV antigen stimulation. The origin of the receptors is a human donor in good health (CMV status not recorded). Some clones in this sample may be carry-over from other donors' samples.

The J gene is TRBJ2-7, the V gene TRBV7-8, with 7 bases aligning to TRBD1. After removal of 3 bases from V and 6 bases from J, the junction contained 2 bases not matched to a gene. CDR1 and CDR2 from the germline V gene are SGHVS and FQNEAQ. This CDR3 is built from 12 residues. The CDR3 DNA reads TGTGCCAGCAGCTTTGCAGGGGGCGAGCAGTACTTC. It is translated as CASSFAGGEQYF.

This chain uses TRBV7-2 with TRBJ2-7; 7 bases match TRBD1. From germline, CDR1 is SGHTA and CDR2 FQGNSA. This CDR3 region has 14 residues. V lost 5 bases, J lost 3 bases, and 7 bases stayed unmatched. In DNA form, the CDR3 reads TGTGCCAGCAGCCAGACGACAGGGAACTACGAGCAGTACTTC. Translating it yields CASSQTTGNYEQYF.

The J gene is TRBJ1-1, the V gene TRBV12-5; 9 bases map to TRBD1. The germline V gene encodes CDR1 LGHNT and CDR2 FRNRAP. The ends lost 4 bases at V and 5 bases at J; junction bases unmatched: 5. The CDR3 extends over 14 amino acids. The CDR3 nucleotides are TGTGCTAGTGGTTGCTCACAGGGGGCTACTGAAGCTTTCTTT. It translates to CASGCSQGATEAFF.

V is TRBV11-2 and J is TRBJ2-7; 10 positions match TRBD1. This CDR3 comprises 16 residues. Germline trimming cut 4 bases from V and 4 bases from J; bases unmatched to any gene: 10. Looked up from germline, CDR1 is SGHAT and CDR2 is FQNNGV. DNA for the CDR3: TGTGCCAGCAGCTCCCCTTGGGGACAGGGGTTATACGAGCAGTACTTC. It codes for CASSSPWGQGLYEQYF.

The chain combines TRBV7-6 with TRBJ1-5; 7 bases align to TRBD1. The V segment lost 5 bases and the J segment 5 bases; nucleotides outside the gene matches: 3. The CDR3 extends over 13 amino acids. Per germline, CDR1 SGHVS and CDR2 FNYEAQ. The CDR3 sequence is CASSRGGDQPQHF. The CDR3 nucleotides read TGTGCCAGCAGCCGAGGGGGCGATCAGCCCCAGCATTTT.

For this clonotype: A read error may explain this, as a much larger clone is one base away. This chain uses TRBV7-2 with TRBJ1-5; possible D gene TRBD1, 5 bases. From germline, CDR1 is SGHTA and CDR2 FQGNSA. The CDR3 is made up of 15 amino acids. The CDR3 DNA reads TGTGACAGCAGCTTTGGGACGAATTTAGGTCAGCCCCAGCATTTT. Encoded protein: CDSSFGTNLGQPQHF.

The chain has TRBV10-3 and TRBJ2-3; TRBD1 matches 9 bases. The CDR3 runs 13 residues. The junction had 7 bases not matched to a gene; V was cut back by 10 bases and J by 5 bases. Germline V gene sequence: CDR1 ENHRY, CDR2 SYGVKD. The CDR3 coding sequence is TGTGCCAACCAACAGGGGGCGGGAGATACGCAGTATTTT. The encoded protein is CANQQGAGDTQYF.

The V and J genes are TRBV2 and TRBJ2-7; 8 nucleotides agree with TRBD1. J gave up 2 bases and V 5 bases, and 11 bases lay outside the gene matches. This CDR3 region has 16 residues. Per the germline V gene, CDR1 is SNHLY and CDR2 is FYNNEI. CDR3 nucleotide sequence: TGTGCCAGCAGTTACGTCACCGGGACAGGTCCCTACGAGCAGTACTTC. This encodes CASSYVTGTGPYEQYF.

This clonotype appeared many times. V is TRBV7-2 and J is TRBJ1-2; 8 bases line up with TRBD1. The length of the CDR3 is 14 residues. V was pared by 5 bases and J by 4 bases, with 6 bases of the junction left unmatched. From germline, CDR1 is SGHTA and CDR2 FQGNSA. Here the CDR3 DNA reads TGTGCCAGCAGCATAAAGGACAGGGCCTATGGCTACACCTTC. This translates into CASSIKDRAYGYTF.

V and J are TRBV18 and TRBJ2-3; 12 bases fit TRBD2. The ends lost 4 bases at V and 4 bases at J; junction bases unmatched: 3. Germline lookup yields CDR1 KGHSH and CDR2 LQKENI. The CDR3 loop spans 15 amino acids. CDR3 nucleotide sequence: TGTGCCAGCTCACAGGGACTAGCGGGTCCAGATACGCAGTATTTT. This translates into CASSQGLAGPDTQYF.

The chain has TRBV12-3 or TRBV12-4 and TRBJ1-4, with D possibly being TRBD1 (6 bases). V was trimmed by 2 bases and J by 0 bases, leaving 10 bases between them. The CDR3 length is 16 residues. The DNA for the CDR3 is TGTGCCAGCAGTTTATGGGGGGGCACAACTAATGAAAAACTGTTTTTT. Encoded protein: CASSLWGGTTNEKLFF.

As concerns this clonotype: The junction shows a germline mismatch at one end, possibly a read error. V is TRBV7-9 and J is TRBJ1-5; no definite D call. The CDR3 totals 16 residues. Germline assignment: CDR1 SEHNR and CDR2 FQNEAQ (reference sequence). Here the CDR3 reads CASSLDGGYSNQLQHF. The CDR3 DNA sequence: TGTGCCAGCAGCCTTGATGGAGGCTATAGCAATCAGCTCCAGCATTTT.

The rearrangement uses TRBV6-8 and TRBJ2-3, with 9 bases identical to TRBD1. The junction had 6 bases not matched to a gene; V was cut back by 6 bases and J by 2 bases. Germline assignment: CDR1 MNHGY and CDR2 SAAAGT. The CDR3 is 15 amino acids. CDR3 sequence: CASRGTGWDTDTQYF. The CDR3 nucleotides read TGTGCCAGCAGAGGGACAGGGTGGGACACAGATACGCAGTATTTT.

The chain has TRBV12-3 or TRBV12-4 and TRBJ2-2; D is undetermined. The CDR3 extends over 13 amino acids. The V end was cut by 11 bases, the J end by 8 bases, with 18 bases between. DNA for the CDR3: TGTGCCTACACTTTATTCTTTTCGGGGGAGCTGTTTTTT. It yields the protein CAYTLFFSGELFF.

The CDR3 reads CSAAVGADQPQHF. CDR3 in DNA: TGCAGTGCGGCAGTGGGGGCCGATCAGCCCCAGCATTTT. This chain links TRBV20-1 with TRBJ1-5; D is perhaps TRBD1 (6 bases). CDR1 and CDR2 (germline): DFQATT, SNEGSKA (reference sequence). The CDR3 is made up of 13 amino acids. V was cut by 6 bases and J by 5 bases, with 14 bases left in between.

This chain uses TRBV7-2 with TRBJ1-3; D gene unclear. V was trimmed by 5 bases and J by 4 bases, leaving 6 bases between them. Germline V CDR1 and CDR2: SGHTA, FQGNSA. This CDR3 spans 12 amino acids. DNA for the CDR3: TGTGCCAGCAGCCACCCAGGAAACACCATATATTTT. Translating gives CASSHPGNTIYF.

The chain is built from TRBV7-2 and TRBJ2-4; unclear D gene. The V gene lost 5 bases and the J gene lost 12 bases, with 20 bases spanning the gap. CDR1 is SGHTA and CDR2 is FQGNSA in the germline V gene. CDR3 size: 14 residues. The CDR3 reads CASSRASSPPGQYF. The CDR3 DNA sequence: TGTGCCAGCAGCCGCGCCAGCTCCCCCCCGGGTCAGTACTTC.

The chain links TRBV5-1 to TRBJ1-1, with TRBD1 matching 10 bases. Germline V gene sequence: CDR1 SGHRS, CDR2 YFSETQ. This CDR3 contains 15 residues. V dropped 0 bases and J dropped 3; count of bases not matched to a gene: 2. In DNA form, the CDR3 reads TGCGCCAGCAGCTTGGCCGGGACAGGGGACACTGAAGCTTTCTTT. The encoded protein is CASSLAGTGDTEAFF.

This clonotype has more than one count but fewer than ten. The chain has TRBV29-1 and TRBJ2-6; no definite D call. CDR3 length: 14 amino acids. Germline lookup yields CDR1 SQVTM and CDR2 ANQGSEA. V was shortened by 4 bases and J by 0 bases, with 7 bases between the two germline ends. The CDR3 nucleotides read TGCAGCGTTGCGGCAAGCTCTGGGGCCAACGTCCTGACTTTC. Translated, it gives CSVAASSGANVLTF. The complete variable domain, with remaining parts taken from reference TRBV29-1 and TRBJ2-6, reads SAVISQKPSRDICQRGTSLTIQCQVDSQVTMMFWYRQQPGQSLTLIATANQGSEATYESGFVIDKFPISRPNLTFSTLTVSNMSPEDSSIYLCSVAASSGANVLTFGAGSRLTVL.

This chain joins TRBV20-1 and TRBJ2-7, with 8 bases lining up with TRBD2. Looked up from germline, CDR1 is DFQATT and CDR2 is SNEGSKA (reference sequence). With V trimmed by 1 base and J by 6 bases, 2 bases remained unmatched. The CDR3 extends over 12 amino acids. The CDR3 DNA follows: TGCAGTGCTAGAGCGGGGGGGCGCGAGCAGTACTTC. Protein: CSARAGGREQYF.

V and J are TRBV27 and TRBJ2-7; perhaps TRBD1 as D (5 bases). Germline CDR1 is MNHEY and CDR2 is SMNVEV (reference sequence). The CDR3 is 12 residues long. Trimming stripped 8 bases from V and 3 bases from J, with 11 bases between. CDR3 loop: CASFGHSYEQYF. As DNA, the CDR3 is TGTGCCAGCTTTGGACACAGCTACGAGCAGTACTTC.

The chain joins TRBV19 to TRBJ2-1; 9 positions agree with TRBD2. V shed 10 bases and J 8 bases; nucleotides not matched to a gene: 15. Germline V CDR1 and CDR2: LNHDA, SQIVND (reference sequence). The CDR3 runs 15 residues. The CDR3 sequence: CATAVAGVEGYEQFF. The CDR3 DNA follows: TGTGCCACCGCCGTAGCGGGAGTCGAAGGGTATGAGCAGTTCTTC. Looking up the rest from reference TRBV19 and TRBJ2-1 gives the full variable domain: DGGITQSPKYLFRKEGQNVTLSCEQNLNHDAMYWYRQDPGQGLRLIYYSQIVNDFQKGDIAEGYSVSREKKESFPLTVTSAQKNPTAFYLCATAVAGVEGYEQFFGPGTRLTVL.

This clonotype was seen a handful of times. In nucleotides, the CDR3 is TGTGCCAGCAGCTTGGTCGCGGGCAATCAGCCCCAGCATTTT. It codes for CASSLVAGNQPQHF. The chain combines TRBV7-8 with TRBJ1-5, with D unclear. V lost 3 bases to trimming and J lost 2 bases, with 8 bases between them. In germline, CDR1 is SGHVS, CDR2 FQNEAQ. The CDR3 loop spans 14 amino acids. The variable domain in full, with the rest retrieved from reference TRBV7-8 and TRBJ1-5, is GAGVSQSPRYKVAKRGQDVALRCDPISGHVSLFWYQQALGQGPEFLTYFQNEAQLDKSGLPSDRFFAERPEGSVSTLKIQRTQQEDSAVYLCASSLVAGNQPQHFGDGTRLSIL.